This TCR beta chain was identified in a study of T cells in Graves' hyperthyroidism and ophthalmopathy. Study-wide points: Stable hyperthyroidism was separated from ophthalmopathy by a model based on 13 V-J features. For ophthalmopathy, model prediction preceded onset by a median about 6 months.

There were TCR beta CDR3 regions amplified from RNA transcripts. A first-round RT-PCR of the TCR CDR3 used the HTBI primer set. One entry per CDR3 protein results from TCRdb running MiXCR on the multiplex PCR reads. Of roughly 240,000 distinct CDR3 sequences listed, roughly 22% are singletons. Deletions cut 6 bases from V and 2 bases from J, with 17 bases between. The length of the CDR3 is 15 residues. Germline lookup yields CDR1 MDHEN and CDR2 SYDVKM. This clonotype showed up many times. The antigen is unknown. This receptor was identified in a woman aged 40 to 49 with Graves' ophthalmopathy. This chain joins TRBV28 and TRBJ2-7; no firm D call. Specimen: blood. The CDR3 loop is CASSGQPEHTYEQYF. The CDR3 nucleotides are TGTGCCAGCAGCGGGCAGCCCGAGCACACCTACGAGCAGTACTTC. Together with reference TRBV28 and TRBJ2-7, the CDR3 gives the full variable domain: DVKVTQSSRYLVKRTGEKVFLECVQDMDHENMFWYRQDPGLGLRLIYFSYDVKMKEKGDIPEGYSVSREKKERFSLILESASTNQTSMYLCASSGQPEHTYEQYFGPGTRLTVT.